This passage covers 13 T cell receptor beta chains from one sample sequenced in a study of blood T cells in healthy people across ages. A second about 7 to 11 cycle PCR used barcoded and J-beta primers. TCRdb reanalysed the 5' RACE reads using MiXCR and keeps one entry per CDR3 protein. The top ten clones hold more than 2% of a sample with 1.5 million to 2 million distinct CDR3 sequences, roughly 52% of them seen once. Sequencing was performed on blood. The receptors originated from a woman aged 35 to 49 in good health.

The J gene is TRBJ2-7, the V gene TRBV6-6; 9 positions agree with TRBD1. The end of the DNA is better explained by TRBJ2-4, so the J call may be wrong. This CDR3 comprises 16 residues. CDR1 is MNHNY and CDR2 is SVGAGI in the germline V gene (reference sequence). The CDR3 region has the DNA TGTGCCAGCAGTTACTCGCGTGAGGGACAGGGAAACATTCAGTACTTC. It yields the protein CASSYSREGQGNIQYF.

This clonotype was counted a few times. The rearrangement joins TRBV28 to TRBJ1-2; 7 bases line up with TRBD1. V was clipped by 6 bases and J by 5 bases; unmatched bases: 18. The CDR3 has 17 residues. Germline V gene data show CDR1 as MDHEN and CDR2 as SYDVKM. CDR3 amino acids: CASRGSDREGYWYGYTF. For the CDR3, the DNA is TGTGCCAGCAGAGGTTCAGACAGGGAGGGATACTGGTATGGCTACACCTTC.

This clonotype was picked up a small number of times. This chain uses TRBV7-2 with TRBJ2-5; D unresolved. The CDR3 totals 14 residues. Germline assignment: CDR1 SGHTA and CDR2 FQGNSA. V gave up 5 bases and J gave up 2 bases, with 12 bases separating them. Written as DNA, the CDR3 is TGTGCCAGCAGCGGCAGCTTGACTCAAGAGACCCAGTACTTC. Residues: CASSGSLTQETQYF.

The V call is TRBV6-1, the J call TRBJ1-2; D might be TRBD1 (5 bases). The CDR3 totals 15 residues. Germline values: CDR1 MNHNS, CDR2 SASEGT. V lost 6 bases and J lost 4, with 18 bases in between. The CDR3 here is CASREQEELTYGYTF. The CDR3 DNA reads TGTGCCAGCAGAGAACAGGAGGAGTTGACCTATGGCTACACCTTC.

J is TRBJ2-6 and V is TRBV7-8, with D possibly matching TRBD1 (6 bases). V lost 4 bases to trimming and J lost 2 bases, with 21 bases between them. Germline CDR1 and CDR2: SGHVS and FQNEAQ. The CDR3 spans 19 residues. The CDR3, as DNA: TGTGCCAGCAGCTCACCAAAGCCGACAGGCAAACCTGGGGCCAACGTCCTGACTTTC. This gives the protein CASSSPKPTGKPGANVLTF.

This clonotype has more than one count but fewer than ten. The genes are TRBV24-1 and TRBJ2-6; perhaps TRBD1 as D (5 bases). Germline lookup yields CDR1 KGHDR and CDR2 SFDVKD. The CDR3 has 18 amino acids. V was clipped by 3 bases and J by 0 bases, with 14 bases between them. CDR3 nucleotide sequence: TGTGCCACCAGTGATGATACAGGTCCTCACTCTGGGGCCAACGTCCTGACTTTC. Its protein is CATSDDTGPHSGANVLTF.

The chain recombines TRBV7-9 with TRBJ1-5; D possibly corresponds to TRBD1 (6 bases). The germline CDR1 and CDR2 sequences are SEHNR and FQNEAQ (reference sequence). Trimming pared 1 base from V and 7 bases from J, leaving 8 bases between. This CDR3 is built from 13 residues. CDR3 loop: CASSLEGDQPQHF. CDR3 bases: TGTGCCAGCAGCTTAGAGGGGGACCAGCCCCAGCATTTT. The variable domain in full, with the rest retrieved from reference TRBV7-9 and TRBJ1-5, is DTGVSQNPRHKITKRGQNVTFRCDPISEHNRLYWYRQTLGQGPEFLTYFQNEAQLEKSRLLSDRFSAERPKGSFSTLEIQRTEQGDSAMYLCASSLEGDQPQHFGDGTRLSIL.

This clonotype has a single count. The chain recombines TRBV12-3 or TRBV12-4 with TRBJ1-5; D remains unclear. V was shortened by 5 bases and J by 4 bases, with 15 bases between the two germline ends. The length of the CDR3 is 15 residues. CDR3 nucleotides: TGTGCCAGCAGTCCAAGAGGAGGCAAGAATCAGCCCCAGCATTTT. It specifies CASSPRGGKNQPQHF.

The V gene is TRBV29-1, the J gene TRBJ1-5, with a tentative D call TRBD1 (5 bases). V dropped 6 bases and J dropped 7 bases, with 16 bases sitting between them. Germline V CDR1 and CDR2: SQVTM, ANQGSEA. The CDR3 consists of 13 residues. The CDR3 region is CSVAEGSGQPQHF. As DNA, the CDR3 is TGCAGCGTGGCGGAGGGGTCGGGGCAGCCCCAGCATTTT.

The chain couples TRBV4-2 to TRBJ2-1; 11 positions match TRBD2. The ends lost 1 base at V and 4 bases at J; junction bases unmatched: 9. The CDR3 consists of 18 residues. The germline V gene has CDR1 LGHNA and CDR2 YNFKEQ. The CDR3 DNA reads as TGTGCCAGCAGCCAAGGTGGGGCGACTAGCGGGGAGTACAATGAGCAGTTCTTC. This gives the protein CASSQGGATSGEYNEQFF.

The chain links TRBV20-1 to TRBJ2-7, with a weak D call TRBD1 (5 bases). This CDR3 is 13 amino acids long. The germline V gene encodes CDR1 DFQATT and CDR2 SNEGSKA (reference sequence). Trimming took off 8 bases at V and 3 bases at J, with 17 bases between the two ends. The CDR3 region is CSTSASDSYEQYF. The CDR3 nucleotides are TGCAGTACCTCCGCCAGCGACAGCTACGAGCAGTACTTC.

This chain uses TRBV5-6 with TRBJ1-2; D ambiguous. This CDR3 has 17 amino acids. V gave up 0 bases and J gave up 0 bases, with 15 bases separating them. In germline, CDR1 is SGHDT, CDR2 YYEEEE. The CDR3, as DNA: TGTGCCAGCAGCTTGGATACCGGATCGGGGTCTAACTATGGCTACACCTTC. Protein: CASSLDTGSGSNYGYTF.

This clonotype was detected only a few times. As DNA, the CDR3 is TGTGCCAGCAGTTCAGAGTTACTCTACGAGCAGTACTTC. Its translation is CASSSELLYEQYF. The chain employs TRBV2 and TRBJ2-7; D is unclear. The CDR3 sequence is 13 residues long. CDR1 SNHLY and CDR2 FYNNEI come from the germline V gene. The germline V and J ends were trimmed by 5 bases and 3 bases, with 11 bases remaining between them.